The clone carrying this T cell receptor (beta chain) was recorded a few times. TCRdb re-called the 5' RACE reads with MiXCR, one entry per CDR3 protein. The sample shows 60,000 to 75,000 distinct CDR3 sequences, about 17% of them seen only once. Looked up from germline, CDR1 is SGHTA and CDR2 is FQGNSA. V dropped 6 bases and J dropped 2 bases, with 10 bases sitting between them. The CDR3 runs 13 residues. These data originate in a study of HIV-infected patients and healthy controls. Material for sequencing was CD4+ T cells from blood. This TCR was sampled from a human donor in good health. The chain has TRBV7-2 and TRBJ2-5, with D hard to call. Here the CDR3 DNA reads TGTGCCAGCAGTTTGGCCAGACAAGAGACCCAGTACTTC. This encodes CASSLARQETQYF.